Shown below are 20 T cell receptor beta chains from a single sample sequenced in a study of cytomegalovirus exposure and HLA in healthy donors. PCR involved 60 Vbeta and 13 Jbeta primers. The assay was immunoSEQ multiplex PCR, and TCRdb's table has in-frame clones only and misses some. The data contain 160,000 or so clones, around four fifths of them seen just once; the ten biggest clones take up roughly 1.3%. The specimen sequenced was PBMCs. These receptors came from a man aged 25 to 40 in good health and CMV-seronegative.

V and J are TRBV6-6 and TRBJ1-5; TRBD1 agrees at 9 bases. The CDR3 spans 15 residues. J was trimmed by 9 bases and V by 0 bases; bases with no gene match: 6. Germline CDR1 reads MNHNY; CDR2 reads SVGAGI (reference sequence). As DNA, the CDR3 is TGTGCCAGCAGTTACTCACAGGGGGCGGGGTGGCCCCAGCATTTT. Translating gives CASSYSQGAGWPQHF.

This chain connects TRBV7-6 to TRBJ1-6, with D uncertain. The germline V and J ends were trimmed by 5 bases and 8 bases, with 19 bases remaining between them. Germline values: CDR1 SGHVS, CDR2 FNYEAQ. The CDR3 has 16 residues. As DNA, the CDR3 is TGTGCCAGCAGCCTCACCACTAGGACGACGTATTCACCCCTCCACTTT. As protein: CASSLTTRTTYSPLHF.

This clone was observed once. The genes are TRBV30 and TRBJ2-5; 7 bases fit TRBD2. From germline, CDR1 is GTSNPN and CDR2 SVGIG (reference sequence). This CDR3 spans 15 amino acids. Trimming cost V 0 bases and J 4 bases; bases outside gene matches: 8. DNA of the CDR3: TGTGCCTGGAGTGTAAGGGCGGGAGTGGGAGAGACCCAGTACTTC. Translating it yields CAWSVRAGVGETQYF.

The chain joins TRBV2 to TRBJ1-1, with no clear D. This CDR3 comprises 12 residues. V was shortened by 2 bases and J by 3 bases, with 4 bases between the two germline ends. Germline loops: CDR1 SNHLY, CDR2 FYNNEI. The CDR3 bases are TGTGCCAGCAGTGAAACGGACACTGAAGCTTTCTTT. It codes for CASSETDTEAFF.

The chain combines TRBV28 with TRBJ2-1, with 7 bases aligning to TRBD2. Trimming cost V 5 bases and J 9 bases; bases outside gene matches: 4. This CDR3 region has 12 residues. Germline CDR1 and CDR2: MDHEN and SYDVKM. As DNA, the CDR3 is TGTGCCAGCAGTCCGCGGGGGAGTGAGCAGTTCTTC. It yields the protein CASSPRGSEQFF.

The rearrangement links TRBV19 to TRBJ1-5; a weak D match, TRBD1 (5 bases). V gave up 8 bases and J gave up 0 bases, with 8 bases separating them. Germline V gene data show CDR1 as LNHDA and CDR2 as SQIVND (reference sequence). The CDR3 runs 13 residues. Written as DNA, the CDR3 is TGTGCCAGTGACAGTATTAGCAATCAGCCCCAGCATTTT. Its protein is CASDSISNQPQHF.

The V and J genes are TRBV2 and TRBJ2-1; the D is unclear. The CDR3 is made up of 11 amino acids. V dropped 9 bases and J dropped 6 bases, with 9 bases sitting between them. Per germline, CDR1 SNHLY and CDR2 FYNNEI. CDR3 in amino acids: CAREASNEQFF. The CDR3 bases are TGTGCCAGAGAAGCGAGCAATGAGCAGTTCTTC. The variable domain in full, with the rest retrieved from reference TRBV2 and TRBJ2-1, is EPEVTQTPSHQVTQMGQEVILRCVPISNHLYFYWYRQILGQKVEFLVSFYNNEISEKSEIFDDQFSVERPDGSNFTLKIRSTKLEDSAMYFCAREASNEQFFGPGTRLTVL.

This chain joins TRBV4-1 and TRBJ2-3, with 12 bases that match TRBD2. The germline gives CDR1 MGHRA, CDR2 YSYEKL. This CDR3 region has 20 residues. V dropped 3 bases and J dropped 0; count of bases not matched to a gene: 13. CDR3 coding DNA: TGCGCCAGCAGCCAGGCCTTCTTGACTAGCGGGGGACCTAGCACAGATACGCAGTATTTT. It is translated as CASSQAFLTSGGPSTDTQYF.

V and J are TRBV7-3 and TRBJ2-7; TRBD2 matches 14 bases. Germline loops: CDR1 SGHTA, CDR2 FQGTGA. The V segment lost 6 bases and the J segment 5 bases; nucleotides outside the gene matches: 9. The CDR3 sequence is 16 residues long. The CDR3 nucleotides are TGTGCCAGCAGTCCCGGGACTAGCGGGAGTCCCCACGAGCAGTACTTC. This gives the protein CASSPGTSGSPHEQYF.

In regard to this clone: The junction and the germline gene differ at one end; a read error may be behind it. The gene calls are TRBV7-7 and TRBJ1-5; no clear D gene. Germline V gene data show CDR1 as SSHAT and CDR2 as FNYEAQ (reference sequence). The length of the CDR3 is 17 residues. CDR3 amino acids: CASSLGNSHHSNQPQHF. In nucleotides, the CDR3 is TGTGCTAGCAGCTTAGGTAACAGCCATCATAGCAATCAGCCCCAGCATTTT.

This clone was recorded a few times. This chain links TRBV5-1 with TRBJ2-3; 9 bases match TRBD1. J lost 4 bases, V lost 0 bases, and 6 bases had no gene match. The CDR3 extends over 16 amino acids. Per the germline V gene, CDR1 is SGHRS and CDR2 is YFSETQ. The CDR3: CASSLATGGLADTQYF. CDR3 bases: TGCGCCAGCAGCTTGGCTACAGGGGGCTTAGCAGATACGCAGTATTTT.

CDR3 nucleotide sequence: TGCGCCAGCAGCCCCACTAGCGGGACTGGTCGCGAGCAGTACTTC. Translated: CASSPTSGTGREQYF. The rearrangement uses TRBV4-3 and TRBJ2-7, with 10 bases aligning to TRBD2. Germline CDR1 reads LGHNA; CDR2 reads YSLEER. CDR3 length equals 15 residues. The junction had 9 bases not matched to a gene; V was cut back by 4 bases and J by 6 bases.

This clone was counted a single time. The CDR3 reads CSVEAEYTGELFF. CDR3 nucleotides: TGCAGCGTTGAAGCGGAGTACACCGGGGAGCTGTTTTTT. The gene calls are TRBV29-1 and TRBJ2-2; D call uncertain. The CDR3 consists of 13 residues. V lost 1 base and J lost 3, with 6 bases in between. Germline V gene data show CDR1 as SQVTM and CDR2 as ANQGSEA.

CDR3 sequence (DNA): TGTGCCAGCACCTCTAATGGGGGGACAGGGGACGATCTATCTGGAAACACCATATATTTT. It specifies CASTSNGGTGDDLSGNTIYF. V and J are TRBV7-3 and TRBJ1-3, with 10 bases that match TRBD1. CDR3 length: 20 amino acids. Germline V gene sequence: CDR1 SGHTA, CDR2 FQGTGA. V was clipped by 7 bases and J by 1 base; unmatched bases: 19.

This clone was picked up one time. This chain links TRBV7-2 with TRBJ2-7, with D hard to call. Germline CDR1 and CDR2: SGHTA and FQGNSA. The CDR3 is made up of 14 amino acids. The ends were cut back, 4 bases at V and 4 bases at J, with 14 bases in the middle. The CDR3 DNA reads as TGTGCCAGCAGCTACCCTGGAGTGGTATACGAGCAGTACTTC. Its translation: CASSYPGVVYEQYF.

The genes are TRBV28 and TRBJ1-2; TRBD1 agrees at 7 bases. V gave up 2 bases and J gave up 5 bases; unmatched junction bases: 8. CDR3 length: 15 amino acids. The germline V gene encodes CDR1 MDHEN and CDR2 SYDVKM. The CDR3 sequence: CASSLGTARLYGYTF. The CDR3 DNA reads TGTGCCAGCAGTTTAGGGACAGCCCGATTGTATGGCTACACCTTC.

In this sample, this clone turned up once. The rearrangement uses TRBV6-6 and TRBJ2-7, with 7 nucleotides matching TRBD1. V lost 6 bases, J lost 5 bases, and 7 bases stayed unmatched. The V gene's germline CDR1 is MNHNY and CDR2 SVGAGI (reference sequence). This CDR3 is 13 amino acids long. This CDR3 is CASRETGTHEQYF. The CDR3, as DNA: TGTGCCAGCAGGGAGACAGGGACCCACGAGCAGTACTTC.

The chain couples TRBV7-2 to TRBJ2-5, with a possible D match to TRBD2 (5 bases). V was cut by 2 bases and J by 5 bases, with 9 bases left in between. Per germline, CDR1 SGHTA and CDR2 FQGNSA. The CDR3 consists of 13 residues. CDR3 sequence: CASSLRGSETQYF. The CDR3 DNA sequence: TGTGCCAGCAGCTTACGGGGTTCTGAGACCCAGTACTTC. Variable domain in full (rest from reference TRBV7-2 and TRBJ2-5): GAGVSQSPSNKVTEKGKDVELRCDPISGHTALYWYRQSLGQGLEFLIYFQGNSAPDKSGLPSDRFSAERTGGSVSTLTIQRTQQEDSAVYLCASSLRGSETQYFGPGTRLLVL.

The chain couples TRBV18 to TRBJ2-7, with 8 bases that match TRBD1. CDR3 length: 15 amino acids. Looked up from germline, CDR1 is KGHSH and CDR2 is LQKENI. V lost 5 bases, J lost 5 bases, and 11 bases stayed unmatched. The CDR3 DNA is TGTGCCAGCTCATGGGCAGGGCAGGGGGCCGACGAGCAGTACTTC. It encodes CASSWAGQGADEQYF. The whole variable domain, remainder taken from reference TRBV18 and TRBJ2-7, is NAGVMQNPRHLVRRRGQEARLRCSPMKGHSHVYWYRQLPEEGLKFMVYLQKENIIDESGMPKERFSAEFPKEGPSILRIQQVVRGDSAAYFCASSWAGQGADEQYFGPGTRLTVT.

The gene calls are TRBV4-3 and TRBJ2-4; 15 bases are shared with TRBD2. This CDR3 contains 19 residues. Germline assignment: CDR1 LGHNA and CDR2 YSLEER. V shed 1 base and J 1 base; nucleotides not matched to a gene: 5. The CDR3: CASSQGGLAGGTAKNIQYF. The CDR3 DNA follows: TGCGCCAGCAGCCAAGGTGGACTAGCGGGAGGGACGGCCAAAAACATTCAGTACTTC.